This record concerns one TCR beta chain sequence. Its antigen is not yet known. Base qualities are not at hand, and no much larger clone is one base apart. Sequencer: Illumina HiSeq 2500. Quantitative 5'-RACE with molecular barcodes was the method used to prepare the TCR beta libraries. Under the source paper's analysis protocol: To identify disease-linked TCR variants, a new computational method was used, one built on a probabilistic model of VDJ rearrangement. TCRdb ran its own pipeline on the public reads, namely fastp trimming at Q25 and MiXCR clone calling, and kept in-frame beta chains. Each CDR3 protein gets just one entry, which takes the most common genes and DNA from the rows behind it. The V and J calls and clone size come from TCRdb's table, not from the authors' own analysis. The sample table holds approximately 150,000 distinct CDR3 sequences, of which under 35% were seen once. The ten largest clones represent around 6.2% of the sample.

Synovial fluid samples were paired with blood samples taken from the same ankylosing spondylitis patients. The sample comes from a study of CD8 T cells in ankylosing spondylitis (dated by TCRdb to about 2017). The study in broad terms: The study profiled T cell receptor beta repertoires in healthy donors and ankylosing spondylitis patients to find disease-linked TCR variants. The full study cohort comprised roughly 24 ankylosing spondylitis patients and some 100 healthy donors. Peripheral blood was sampled, and synovial fluid was also collected from ankylosing spondylitis patients. General conclusions and limits of the study: Blood from ankylosing spondylitis patients appeared to be characterized by a TCR beta motif composed of eight or nine highly homologous amino acid variants. The disease-linked clones were reported as significantly enriched in matched synovial fluid samples from ankylosing spondylitis patients. Some motif variants had previously been reported in the synovial fluid and blood of reactive arthritis patients, which suggests shared mechanisms of disease initiation. The disease-linked clones showed a CD8+ phenotype and occurred at relatively low frequencies in peripheral blood.

The CDR3, from cysteine to phenylalanine, totals 16 residues. Just CDR3 DNA is preserved here, 48 bases in frame from base 1. As encoded in the germline V gene, CDR1 is MDHEN while CDR2 is SYDVKM. Trimming costs V 7 bases and J 10 bases, and their ends lie 23 bases apart. The V gene is TRBV28 and the J gene is TRBJ1-6, with an unclear D gene assignment. This receptor was identified in a male donor with ankylosing spondylitis. Sequences were obtained from synovial fluid, either unsorted or a sorted T cell fraction (not recorded which). In nucleotide form, the sequence is TGTGCCAGCAACGAAGGCGGTGGTTCGGGAAGATCACCCCTCCACTTT. Its protein reads: CASNEGGGSGRSPLHF.